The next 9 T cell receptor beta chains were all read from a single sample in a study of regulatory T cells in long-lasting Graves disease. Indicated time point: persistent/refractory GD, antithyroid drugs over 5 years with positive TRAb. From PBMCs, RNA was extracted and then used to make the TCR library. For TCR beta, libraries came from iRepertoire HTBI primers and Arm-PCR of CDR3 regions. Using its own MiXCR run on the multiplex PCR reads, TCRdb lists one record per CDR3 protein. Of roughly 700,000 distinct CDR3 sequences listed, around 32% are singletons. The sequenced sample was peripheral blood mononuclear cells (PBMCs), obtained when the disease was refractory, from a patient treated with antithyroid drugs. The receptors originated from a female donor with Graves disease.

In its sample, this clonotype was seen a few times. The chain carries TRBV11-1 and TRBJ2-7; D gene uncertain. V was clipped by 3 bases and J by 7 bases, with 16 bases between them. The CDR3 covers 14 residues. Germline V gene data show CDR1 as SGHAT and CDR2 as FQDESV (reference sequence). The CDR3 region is CASSLIERLGEQYF. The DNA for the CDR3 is TGTGCCAGCAGCTTGATCGAGCGTTTGGGGGAGCAGTACTTC.

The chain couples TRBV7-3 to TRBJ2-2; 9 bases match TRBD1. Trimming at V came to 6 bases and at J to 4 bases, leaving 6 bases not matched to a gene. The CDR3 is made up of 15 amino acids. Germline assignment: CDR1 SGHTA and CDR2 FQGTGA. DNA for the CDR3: TGTGCCAGCAGGAAGGACAGGGGCCGCACCGGGGAGCTGTTTTTT. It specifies CASRKDRGRTGELFF. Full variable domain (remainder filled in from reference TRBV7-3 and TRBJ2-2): GAGVSQTPSNKVTEKGKYVELRCDPISGHTALYWYRQSLGQGPEFLIYFQGTGAADDSGLPNDRFFAVRPEGSVSTLKIQRTERGDSAVYLCASRKDRGRTGELFFGEGSRLTVL.

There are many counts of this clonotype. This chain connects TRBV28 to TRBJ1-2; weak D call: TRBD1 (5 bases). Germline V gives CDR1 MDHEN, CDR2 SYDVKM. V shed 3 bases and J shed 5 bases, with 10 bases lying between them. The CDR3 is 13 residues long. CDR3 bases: TGTGCCAGCAGTTTCGGCTCAGGGTATGGCTACACCTTC. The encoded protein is CASSFGSGYGYTF.

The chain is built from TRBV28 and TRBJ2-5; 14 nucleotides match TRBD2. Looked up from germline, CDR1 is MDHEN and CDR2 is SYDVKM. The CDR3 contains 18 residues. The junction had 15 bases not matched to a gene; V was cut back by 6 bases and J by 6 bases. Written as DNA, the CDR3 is TGTGCCAGCAGCTTCCCGGGACTAGCGGGAGAGGGCCGGAAGACCCAGTACTTC. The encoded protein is CASSFPGLAGEGRKTQYF.

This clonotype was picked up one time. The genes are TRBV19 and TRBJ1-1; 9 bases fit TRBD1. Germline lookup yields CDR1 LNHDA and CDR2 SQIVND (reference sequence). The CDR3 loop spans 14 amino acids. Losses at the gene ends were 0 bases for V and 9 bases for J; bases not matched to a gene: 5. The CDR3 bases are TGTGCCAGTAGTATAGAGGGGACAGGGAGGAAAGCTTTCTTT. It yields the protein CASSIEGTGRKAFF.

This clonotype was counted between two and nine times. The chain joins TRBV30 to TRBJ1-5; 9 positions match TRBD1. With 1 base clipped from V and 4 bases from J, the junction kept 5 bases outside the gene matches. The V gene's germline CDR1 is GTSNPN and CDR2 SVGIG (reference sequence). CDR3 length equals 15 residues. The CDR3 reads CAWSGGTGSNQPQHF. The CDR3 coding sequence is TGTGCCTGGAGTGGGGGGACAGGGAGTAATCAGCCCCAGCATTTT.

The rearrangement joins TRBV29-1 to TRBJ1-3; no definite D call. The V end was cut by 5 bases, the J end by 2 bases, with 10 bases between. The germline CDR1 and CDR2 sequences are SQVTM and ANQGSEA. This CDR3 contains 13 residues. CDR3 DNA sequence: TGCAGCGTTTCGAGCCCGCCTGGAAACACCATATATTTT. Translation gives CSVSSPPGNTIYF.

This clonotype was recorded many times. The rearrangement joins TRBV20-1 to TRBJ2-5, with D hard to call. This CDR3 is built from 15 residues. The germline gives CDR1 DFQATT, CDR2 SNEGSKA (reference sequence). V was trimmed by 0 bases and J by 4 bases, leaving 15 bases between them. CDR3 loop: CSARDSRSPAETQYF. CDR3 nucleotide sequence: TGCAGTGCTAGAGATTCCCGCTCCCCGGCAGAGACCCAGTACTTC.

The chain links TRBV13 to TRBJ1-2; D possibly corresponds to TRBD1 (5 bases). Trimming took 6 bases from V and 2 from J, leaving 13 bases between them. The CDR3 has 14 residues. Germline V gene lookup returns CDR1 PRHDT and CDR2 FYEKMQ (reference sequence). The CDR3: CASRDGTDNYGYTF. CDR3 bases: TGTGCCAGCAGGGACGGGACGGACAACTATGGCTACACCTTC.